Following are 12 T cell receptor beta chains from one sample sequenced in a study of identical twins. MiXCR was run by TCRdb on the 5' RACE reads, yielding one entry per CDR3 protein. This sample yields some 900,000 distinct CDR3 sequences, of which approximately 13% are seen a single time; about 1.6% belongs to the top ten. These sequences were also reported in another study, on yellow fever vaccine responses in identical twins.

The sample comprised PBMCs. Receptors originate from a woman aged 18-29 years in good health.

This clonotype was seen a handful of times. This chain joins TRBV12-3 or TRBV12-4 and TRBJ2-7; no firm D call. V was clipped by 0 bases and J by 3 bases, with 9 bases between them. The CDR3 totals 14 residues. The CDR3 nucleotides are TGTGCCAGCAGTTTAGCAGGGATTGACTACGAGCAGTACTTC. Translation: CASSLAGIDYEQYF.

This clonotype was found many times. The CDR3: CASSLASLPYGYTF. CDR3 DNA sequence: TGTGCCAGCAGTTTAGCCAGCCTTCCCTATGGCTACACCTTC. This chain joins TRBV28 and TRBJ1-2; unclear D gene. CDR1 MDHEN and CDR2 SYDVKM come from the germline V gene. V dropped 2 bases and J dropped 4 bases, with 11 bases sitting between them. The CDR3 has 14 amino acids.

This clonotype was detected a few times. The chain joins TRBV14 to TRBJ1-6; weak D call: TRBD1 (5 bases). The CDR3 is 13 residues long. Germline loops: CDR1 SGHDN, CDR2 FVKESK. Trimming took 6 bases from V and 7 from J, leaving 10 bases between them. In DNA, the CDR3 is TGTGCCAGCAGTCCGGGACGCAATTCACCCCTCCACTTT. Its protein product is CASSPGRNSPLHF.

This CDR3 is CAISDEAGGAYEQYF. The CDR3, as DNA: TGTGCCATCAGTGATGAAGCGGGAGGAGCCTACGAGCAGTACTTC. This chain links TRBV10-3 with TRBJ2-7, with 9 positions matching TRBD2. The V gene's germline CDR1 is ENHRY and CDR2 SYGVKD. The CDR3 is made up of 15 amino acids. V was pared by 3 bases and J by 2 bases, with 5 bases of the junction left unmatched.

The table lists this clonotype with many counts. This rearrangement joins TRBV28 to TRBJ1-5; D gene ambiguous. Trimming removed 3 bases from V and 6 bases from J, with 9 bases in between. CDR3 length: 13 amino acids. From germline, CDR1 is MDHEN and CDR2 SYDVKM. The CDR3 DNA sequence: TGTGCCAGCAGTTTTTTACGCGGTCAGCCCCAGCATTTT. Its protein product is CASSFLRGQPQHF.

V gene TRBV28 combines with J gene TRBJ2-7, with 11 nucleotides matching TRBD2. CDR1 is MDHEN, CDR2 SYDVKM, per germline. There are 15 residues in the CDR3. V was clipped by 1 base and J by 4 bases; unmatched bases: 3. The CDR3 protein is CASSLLAGGQYEQYV. The CDR3 coding sequence is TGTGCCAGCAGTTTATTAGCGGGGGGGCAATACGAGCAGTACGTC.

This chain connects TRBV6-5 to TRBJ2-7, with 10 bases lining up with TRBD1. Germline CDR1 MNHEY, CDR2 SVGAGI. Trimming took 2 bases from V and 3 from J; bases not matched to a gene: 1. This CDR3 spans 14 amino acids. CDR3 DNA sequence: TGTGCCAGCAGTTACCGGGACAGGGGCTACGAGCAGTACTTC. This encodes CASSYRDRGYEQYF.

This chain connects TRBV5-6 to TRBJ2-7; D gene ambiguous. Germline lookup yields CDR1 SGHDT and CDR2 YYEEEE. The length of the CDR3 is 13 residues. Between the trimmed V and J ends, which lost 0 bases and 3 bases, there was a span of 7 bases. CDR3 residues: CASSLDRRYEQYV. For the CDR3, the DNA is TGTGCCAGCAGCTTGGACAGACGCTACGAGCAGTACGTC.

This clonotype was counted only a few times. The rearrangement uses TRBV24-1 and TRBJ2-5; D is possibly TRBD1 (5 bases). The germline gives CDR1 KGHDR, CDR2 SFDVKD. The germline V and J ends were trimmed by 3 bases and 4 bases, with 11 bases remaining between them. This CDR3 spans 14 amino acids. The CDR3 loop is CATSDGAPRETQYF. Written as DNA, the CDR3 is TGTGCCACCAGTGATGGGGCCCCCCGAGAGACCCAGTACTTC.

This clonotype was observed a handful of times. The chain has TRBV9 and TRBJ1-2, with 8 bases that match TRBD1. J was trimmed by 7 bases and V by 2 bases; bases with no gene match: 4. This CDR3 is 13 amino acids long. The germline V gene has CDR1 SGDLS and CDR2 YYNGEE. CDR3 in amino acids: CASSVGQGSGYTF. DNA for the CDR3: TGTGCCAGCAGCGTCGGACAGGGTTCTGGCTACACCTTC.

This clonotype has more than one count but fewer than ten. This may be a read error: a much more frequent sequence differs by one nucleotide. The rearrangement uses TRBV20-1 and TRBJ2-7, with no clear D. The CDR3 is 14 amino acids. V was clipped by 0 bases and J by 0 bases, with 9 bases between them. CDR1 is DFQATT and CDR2 is SNEGSKA in the germline V gene (reference sequence). DNA of the CDR3: TGCAGTGCTAGAGATCCCGGGTCCTCCTACGAGCAGTACTTC. Amino acids: CSARDPGSSYEQYF.

The chain employs TRBV6-1 and TRBJ1-5; D not certain. Germline CDR1 and CDR2: MNHNS and SASEGT. Trimming cost V 6 bases and J 4 bases, with 13 bases left between them. The CDR3 covers 14 residues. DNA for the CDR3: TGTGCCAGCAGAGACCGGGCCGCTAATCAGCCCCAGCATTTT. Protein product: CASRDRAANQPQHF.